This record covers a single T cell receptor (beta chain). Antigen specificity is unknown. These data come from a study of PD-1 blockade in classical Hodgkin lymphoma. Study at large: Nivolumab dosed at 3 mg/kg went to patients intravenously every 2 weeks.

Study conclusions and caveats: Newly diagnosed patients were reported to start with lower TCR diversity than healthy donors. Anyone who began nivolumab under 1 year after ASCT was excluded.

The CDR3 is 13 residues long. V lost 5 bases, J lost 4 bases, and 2 bases stayed unmatched. CDR1 is SNHLY, CDR2 FYNNEI, per germline. Each patient experienced a relapse that followed autologous stem cell transplantation, and brentuximab vedotin exposure varied. The study recorded best responses of complete response, partial response or progressive disease. The method was immunoSEQ multiplex PCR; TCRdb's version includes in-frame clones alone and lacks a portion of them. The top ten hold roughly 11% of the sample, which has 47,000 or so clones, approximately 70% seen once. Sequencing was performed on peripheral blood mononuclear cells (PBMCs), taken at baseline. The J gene is TRBJ2-1, the V gene TRBV2; 7 nucleotides match TRBD1. This clonotype originated in a human donor with classical Hodgkin lymphoma. CDR3 coding DNA: TGTGCCAGCAGTTCGGGACAGTACAATGAGCAGTTCTTC. Translation gives CASSSGQYNEQFF.